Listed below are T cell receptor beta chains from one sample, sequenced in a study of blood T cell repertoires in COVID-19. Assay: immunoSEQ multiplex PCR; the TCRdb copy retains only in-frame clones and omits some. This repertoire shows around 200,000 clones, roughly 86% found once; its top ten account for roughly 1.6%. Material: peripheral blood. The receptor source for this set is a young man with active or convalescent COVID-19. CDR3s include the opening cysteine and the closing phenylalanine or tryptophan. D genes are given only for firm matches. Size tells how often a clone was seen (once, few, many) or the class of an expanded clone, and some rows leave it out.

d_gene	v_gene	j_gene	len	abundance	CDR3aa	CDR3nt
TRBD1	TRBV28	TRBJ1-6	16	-	CASSSWRGQEGSPLHF	TGTGCCAGCAGTTCCTGGAGGGGGCAGGAAGGTTCACCCCTCCACTTT
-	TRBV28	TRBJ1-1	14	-	CASRNADSYTEAFF	TGTGCCAGCAGGAATGCGGACAGCTACACTGAAGCTTTCTTT
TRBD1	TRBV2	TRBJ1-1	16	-	CASSGTGQGGETEAFF	TGTGCCAGCAGTGGGACGGGACAGGGGGGGGAAACTGAAGCTTTCTTT
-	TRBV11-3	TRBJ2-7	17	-	CASSLVFSGALTHEQYF	TGTGCCAGCAGCTTAGTGTTTTCTGGGGCGCTGACCCACGAGCAGTACTTC
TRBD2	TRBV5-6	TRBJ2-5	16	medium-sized	CASSLLTSGFRETQYF	TGTGCCAGCAGCTTGTTGACTAGCGGGTTTAGGGAGACCCAGTACTTC
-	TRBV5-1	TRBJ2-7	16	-	CASSPVGAGFSYEQYF	TGCGCCAGCAGCCCCGTGGGGGCAGGATTCTCCTACGAGCAGTACTTC
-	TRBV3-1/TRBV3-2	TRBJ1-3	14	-	CASSQGLSGNTIYF	TGTGCCAGCAGCCAAGGGCTCTCCGGAAACACCATATATTTT
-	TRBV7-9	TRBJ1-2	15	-	CASSRAGAANYGYTF	TGTGCCAGCAGCAGGGCAGGGGCCGCTAACTATGGCTACACCTTC
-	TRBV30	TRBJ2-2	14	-	CAWSVLASTGELFF	TGTGCCTGGAGTGTACTTGCTTCTACCGGGGAGCTGTTTTTT
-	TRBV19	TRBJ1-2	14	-	CASRPGLRGYGYTF	TGTGCCAGTAGGCCGGGACTCCGGGGGTATGGCTACACCTTC
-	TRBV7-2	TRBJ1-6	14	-	CASSLDTGNSPLHF	TGTGCCAGCAGCTTAGATACAGGGAACTCACCCCTCCACTTT
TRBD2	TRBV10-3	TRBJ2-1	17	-	CAISESLLAGAGNEQFF	TGTGCCATCAGTGAGTCCCTACTAGCGGGAGCGGGGAATGAGCAGTTCTTC
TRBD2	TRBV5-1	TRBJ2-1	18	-	CASSPRVGGTSVYNEQFF	TGCGCCAGCAGCCCGCGGGTGGGGGGGACTAGCGTTTACAATGAGCAGTTCTTC
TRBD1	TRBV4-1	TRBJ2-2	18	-	CASSHLDRGRWQDGELFF	TGCGCCAGCAGCCACTTGGACAGGGGGCGCTGGCAGGACGGGGAGCTGTTTTTT
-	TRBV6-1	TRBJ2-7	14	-	CASSEGLSSYEQYF	TGTGCCAGCAGTGAGGGCCTGAGCTCCTACGAGCAGTACTTC
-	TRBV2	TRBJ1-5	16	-	CASSGGQPTSNQPQHF	TGTGCCAGCAGTGGGGGGCAGCCAACGAGCAATCAGCCCCAGCATTTT
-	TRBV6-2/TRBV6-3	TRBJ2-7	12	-	CASSYPRGQGSF	TGTGCCAGCAGTTACCCCCGCGGGCAAGGATCCTTC
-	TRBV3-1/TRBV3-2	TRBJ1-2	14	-	CASSQRGAGYGYTF	TGTGCCAGCAGCCAACGGGGGGCAGGCTATGGCTACACCTTC
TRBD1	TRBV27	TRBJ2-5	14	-	CASSNRDRGETQYF	TGTGCCAGCAGTAACAGGGACAGGGGTGAGACCCAGTACTTC
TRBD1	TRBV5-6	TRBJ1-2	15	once	CASSLYVQGVEGYTF	TGTGCCAGCAGCTTGTACGTACAGGGGGTGGAAGGCTACACCTTC
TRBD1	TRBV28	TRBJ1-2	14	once	CASSPGQGGLRYTF	TGTGCCAGCAGTCCAGGACAGGGTGGATTGCGCTACACCTTC
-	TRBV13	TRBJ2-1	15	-	CASRAQRSSYNEQFF	TGTGCCAGCAGGGCCCAGCGGAGCTCCTACAATGAGCAGTTCTTC
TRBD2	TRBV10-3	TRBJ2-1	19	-	CAISGPGLAGDSSYNEQFF	TGTGCCATCAGTGGGCCAGGACTAGCGGGGGATTCCTCCTACAATGAGCAGTTCTTC
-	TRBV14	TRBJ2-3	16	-	CASSQDPGLVSDTQYF	TGTGCCAGCAGCCAAGACCCAGGGCTGGTCTCAGATACGCAGTATTTT
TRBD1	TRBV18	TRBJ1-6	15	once	CASSPRDRDNSPLHF	TGTGCCAGCTCACCCCGGGACAGGGATAATTCACCCCTCCACTTT
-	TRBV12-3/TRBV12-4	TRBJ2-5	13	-	CASRGGTIETQYF	TGTGCCAGCAGGGGCGGGACGATTGAGACCCAGTACTTC